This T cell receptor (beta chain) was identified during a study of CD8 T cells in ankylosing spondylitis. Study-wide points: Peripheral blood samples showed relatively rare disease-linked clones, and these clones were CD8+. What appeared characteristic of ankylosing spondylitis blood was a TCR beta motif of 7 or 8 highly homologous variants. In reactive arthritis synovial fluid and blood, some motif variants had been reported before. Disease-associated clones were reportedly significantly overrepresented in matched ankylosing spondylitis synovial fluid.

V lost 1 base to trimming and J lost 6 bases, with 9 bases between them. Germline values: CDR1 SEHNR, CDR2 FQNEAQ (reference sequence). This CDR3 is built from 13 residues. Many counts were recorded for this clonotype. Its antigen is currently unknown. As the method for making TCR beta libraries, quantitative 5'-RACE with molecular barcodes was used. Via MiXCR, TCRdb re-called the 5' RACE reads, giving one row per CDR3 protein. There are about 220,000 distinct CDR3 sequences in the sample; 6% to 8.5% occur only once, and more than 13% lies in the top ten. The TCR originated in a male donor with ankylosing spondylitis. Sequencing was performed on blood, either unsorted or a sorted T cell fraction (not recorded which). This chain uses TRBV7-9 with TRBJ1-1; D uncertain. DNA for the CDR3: TGTGCCAGCAGCTTAGTAGCGGTTCCTGAAGCTTTCTTT. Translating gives CASSLVAVPEAFF.